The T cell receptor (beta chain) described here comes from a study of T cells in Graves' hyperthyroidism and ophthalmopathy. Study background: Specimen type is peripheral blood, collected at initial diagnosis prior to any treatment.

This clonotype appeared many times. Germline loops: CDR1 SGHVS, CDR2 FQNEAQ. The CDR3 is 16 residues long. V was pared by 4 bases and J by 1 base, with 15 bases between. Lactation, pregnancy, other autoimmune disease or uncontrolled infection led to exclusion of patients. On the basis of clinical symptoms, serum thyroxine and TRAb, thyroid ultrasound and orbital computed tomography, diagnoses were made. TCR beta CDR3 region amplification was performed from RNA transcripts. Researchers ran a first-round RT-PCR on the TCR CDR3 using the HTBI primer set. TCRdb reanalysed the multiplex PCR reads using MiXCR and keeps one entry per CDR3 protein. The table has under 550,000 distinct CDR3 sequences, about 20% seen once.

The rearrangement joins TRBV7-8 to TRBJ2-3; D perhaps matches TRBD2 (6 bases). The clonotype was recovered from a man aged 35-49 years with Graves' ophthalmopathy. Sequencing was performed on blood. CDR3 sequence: CASSSILPGGTDTQYF. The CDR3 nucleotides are TGTGCCAGCAGCTCAATCTTGCCGGGGGGCACAGATACGCAGTATTTT.